Below, 7 T cell receptor beta chains from the same sample are listed, as sequenced in a study of blood T cell repertoires in COVID-19. Profiling relied on immunoSEQ multiplex PCR, and the TCRdb table lists in-frame clones only, not all of them. The sample yields 190,000 or so clones, about nine tenths seen once. The sample was PBMCs or T cells enriched from blood (not recorded which). Receptors originate from a man aged 25 to 45 who had recovered from COVID-19.

This chain uses TRBV4-1 with TRBJ1-5; 7 nucleotides match TRBD1. The CDR3 spans 15 residues. Germline-derived CDR1 and CDR2 are MGHRA and YSYEKL. Trimming cost V 1 base and J 4 bases; bases outside gene matches: 4. CDR3 sequence: CASSQVAGGNQPQHF. Written as DNA, the CDR3 is TGCGCCAGCAGCCAAGTGGCAGGGGGTAATCAGCCCCAGCATTTT.

A single count supports this clone. This rearrangement joins TRBV4-2 to TRBJ1-4; D is possibly TRBD1 (5 bases). Germline CDR1 LGHNA, CDR2 YNFKEQ. Deletions cut 0 bases from V and 10 bases from J, with 15 bases between. The CDR3 has 15 residues. CDR3 nucleotides: TGTGCCAGCAGCCAAGACGACAGCCCATATGGAAAACTGTTTTTT. Protein product: CASSQDDSPYGKLFF.

This sequence joins TRBV2 and TRBJ1-2; no clear D gene. V was pared by 3 bases and J by 2 bases, with 7 bases between. Per the germline V gene, CDR1 is SNHLY and CDR2 is FYNNEI. The CDR3 is 13 residues long. CDR3 sequence reads: CASSDPGNYGYTF. The CDR3 DNA reads TGTGCCAGCAGTGATCCGGGGAACTATGGCTACACCTTC.

This sequence joins TRBV7-8 and TRBJ1-2, with D possibly matching TRBD1 (6 bases). This CDR3 spans 14 amino acids. V was clipped by 5 bases and J by 6 bases, with 16 bases between them. Germline V gives CDR1 SGHVS, CDR2 FQNEAQ. The CDR3 sequence is CASSTYQGRDGYTF. The CDR3 DNA sequence: TGTGCCAGCAGCACCTATCAGGGGAGAGATGGCTACACCTTC.

CDR3 sequence: CASSFLSREKLFF. The CDR3 DNA is TGTGCCAGCAGTTTTCTATCGCGTGAAAAACTGTTTTTT. The V call is TRBV6-2 or TRBV6-3, the J call TRBJ1-4; no firm D call. V shed 4 bases and J shed 7 bases, with 10 bases lying between them. CDR1 and CDR2 (germline): MNHEY, SVGEGT. This CDR3 has 13 amino acids.

The chain employs TRBV6-2 or TRBV6-3 and TRBJ2-7, with unresolved D. The CDR3 has 16 amino acids. Germline assignment: CDR1 MNHEY and CDR2 SVGEGT. Trimming left V 2 bases short and J 2 bases short, with 16 bases between. The CDR3 here is CASSYRSVKETYEQYF. The CDR3 DNA follows: TGTGCCAGCAGTTACCGGTCCGTAAAGGAGACCTACGAGCAGTACTTC.

The V and J genes are TRBV2 and TRBJ1-2, with D possibly matching TRBD1 (6 bases). With 6 bases removed from V and 0 bases from J, the gap between germline ends came to 11 bases. Per germline, CDR1 SNHLY and CDR2 FYNNEI. The CDR3 totals 14 residues. CDR3 coding DNA: TGTGCCAGCAGGGACAGCCACTCTAACTATGGCTACACCTTC. Its translation is CASRDSHSNYGYTF. Drawing the rest from reference TRBV2 and TRBJ1-2, the complete variable domain is EPEVTQTPSHQVTQMGQEVILRCVPISNHLYFYWYRQILGQKVEFLVSFYNNEISEKSEIFDDQFSVERPDGSNFTLKIRSTKLEDSAMYFCASRDSHSNYGYTFGSGTRLTVV.